One sample yielded the 26 T cell receptor beta chains listed below, sequenced in a study of CD8 T cells in ankylosing spondylitis. TCRdb itself ran the 5' RACE reads through MiXCR, one entry per CDR3 protein. The sample holds 130,000 or so distinct CDR3 sequences; 7% are singletons and the top ten take more than 10%. The sequenced sample consisted of blood, either unsorted or a sorted T cell fraction (not recorded which). Receptors were obtained from a male donor with ankylosing spondylitis or in good health (not recorded which).

This clonotype was seen ten or more times. J is TRBJ1-1 and V is TRBV12-3 or TRBV12-4; maybe TRBD1 (5 bases). V was trimmed by 5 bases and J by 4 bases, leaving 14 bases between them. The CDR3 is 14 residues long. As DNA, the CDR3 is TGTGCCAGCAGTGCCCTCGGGGCCCGCACTGAAGCTTTCTTT. It yields the protein CASSALGARTEAFF.

This clonotype was seen ten or more times. The V call is TRBV6-1, the J call TRBJ1-1; D perhaps matches TRBD1 (5 bases). Germline loops: CDR1 MNHNS, CDR2 SASEGT. The V end was cut by 5 bases, the J end by 0 bases, with 16 bases between. This CDR3 has 16 amino acids. In nucleotides, the CDR3 is TGTGCCAGCAGTCCGCCGGGACGTTGGATGAACACTGAAGCTTTCTTT. Translated: CASSPPGRWMNTEAFF.

Many counts were recorded for this clonotype. The chain joins TRBV20-1 to TRBJ2-3; D is perhaps TRBD2 (6 bases). Per germline, CDR1 DFQATT and CDR2 SNEGSKA (reference sequence). The length of the CDR3 is 15 residues. The V end was cut by 3 bases, the J end by 1 base, with 14 bases between. The CDR3 is CSASREGGGTDTQYF. The CDR3 bases are TGCAGTGCTAGTCGCGAGGGCGGGGGCACAGATACGCAGTATTTT.

This clonotype was recorded at least ten times. The chain uses TRBV29-1 and TRBJ2-3; TRBD2 matches 10 bases. Germline trimming cut 0 bases from V and 7 bases from J; bases unmatched to any gene: 7. Germline V gives CDR1 SQVTM, CDR2 ANQGSEA. There are 15 residues in the CDR3. The CDR3 nucleotides are TGCAGCGTTGAAGATGGTAGCGGGAGGAGGTATACGCAGTATTTT. Protein product: CSVEDGSGRRYTQYF.

This clonotype was counted many times. The V and J genes are TRBV5-1 and TRBJ2-6; TRBD1 matches 7 bases. The CDR3 sequence is 19 residues long. CDR1 is SGHRS, CDR2 YFSETQ, per germline. V lost 1 base, J lost 0 bases, and 10 bases stayed unmatched. This chain's CDR3 is CASSLPGDSAYSGANVLTF. As DNA, the CDR3 is TGCGCCAGCAGCTTGCCCGGGGACAGTGCCTACTCTGGGGCCAACGTCCTGACTTTC.

This clonotype was detected ten times or more. The V gene is TRBV7-3, the J gene TRBJ2-1; D ambiguous. Looked up from germline, CDR1 is SGHTA and CDR2 is FQGTGA. The CDR3 covers 14 residues. Trimming cost V 2 bases and J 5 bases, with 10 bases left between them. The CDR3 DNA is TGTGCCAGCAGCTTAGTCCCCCTGGACAATGAGCAGTTCTTC. Protein product: CASSLVPLDNEQFF.

In its sample, this clonotype was seen many times. The chain recombines TRBV5-1 with TRBJ2-3, with D perhaps TRBD1 (5 bases). V was shortened by 0 bases and J by 0 bases, with 8 bases between the two germline ends. The CDR3 contains 15 residues. Looked up from germline, CDR1 is SGHRS and CDR2 is YFSETQ. CDR3 coding DNA: TGCGCCAGCAGCTTGGCAGGGATCAGCACAGATACGCAGTATTTT. It yields the protein CASSLAGISTDTQYF.

In its sample, this clonotype was seen many times. The gene calls are TRBV25-1 and TRBJ2-5, with 9 bases identical to TRBD1. This CDR3 region has 15 residues. CDR1 MGHDK and CDR2 SYGVNS come from the germline V gene. The junction had 8 bases not matched to a gene; V was cut back by 4 bases and J by 5 bases. The CDR3 bases are TGTGCCAGCAGTGCAGGACAGGGGTCCGCCGAGACCCAGTACTTC. Its translation is CASSAGQGSAETQYF.

This clonotype was counted ten times or more. V is TRBV3-1 and J is TRBJ2-7; the match to TRBD2 covers 8 bases. CDR1 and CDR2 from the germline V gene are LGHDT and YNNKEL (reference sequence). With 6 bases clipped from V and 3 bases from J, the junction kept 7 bases outside the gene matches. CDR3 length equals 14 residues. The DNA of the CDR3 is TGTGCCAGCAGTCGGGGGGGACCCCTCTACGAGCAGTACTTC. It encodes CASSRGGPLYEQYF.

This clonotype turned up a few times. The V and J genes are TRBV20-1 and TRBJ1-5; D gene uncertain. The CDR3 consists of 14 residues. Germline CDR1 reads DFQATT; CDR2 reads SNEGSKA (reference sequence). The germline V and J ends were trimmed by 6 bases and 4 bases, with 16 bases remaining between them. CDR3 bases: TGCAGTGCCCGCGGACCGCTCGAGAATCAGCCCCAGCATTTT. Its translation is CSARGPLENQPQHF.

Ten or more counts support this clonotype. The chain has TRBV20-1 and TRBJ1-5; possible D gene TRBD1, 6 bases. V lost 5 bases to trimming and J lost 3 bases, with 11 bases between them. CDR1 is DFQATT and CDR2 is SNEGSKA in the germline V gene (reference sequence). The CDR3 totals 13 residues. The CDR3 reads CSAPGGPNQPQHF. The CDR3 DNA is TGCAGTGCTCCGGGGGGGCCCAATCAGCCCCAGCATTTT.

This rearrangement joins TRBV13 to TRBJ1-2; the match to TRBD1 covers 10 bases. The CDR3 sequence is 14 residues long. Germline V gene data show CDR1 as PRHDT and CDR2 as FYEKMQ (reference sequence). The ends lost 3 bases at V and 3 bases at J; junction bases unmatched: 1. The DNA for the CDR3 is TGTGCCAGCAGCTTCGGGACAGGGGACTATGGCTACACCTTC. It is translated as CASSFGTGDYGYTF. Full variable domain (remainder filled in from reference TRBV13 and TRBJ1-2): AAGVIQSPRHLIKEKRETATLKCYPIPRHDTVYWYQQGPGQDPQFLISFYEKMQSDKGSIPDRFSAQQFSDYHSELNMSSLELGDSALYFCASSFGTGDYGYTFGSGTRLTVV.

This clonotype was recorded at least ten times. One end of the junction fails to match germline, which may point to a read error. The CDR3 DNA follows: TGTGCCAGCAGGTTAGTCGTCGACACTGAAGCTTTCTTT. Translated: CASRLVVDTEAFF. This rearrangement joins TRBV7-2 to TRBJ1-1; no definite D call. Germline V gene data show CDR1 as SGHTA and CDR2 as FQGNSA. The CDR3 consists of 13 residues. The variable domain in full, with the rest retrieved from reference TRBV7-2 and TRBJ1-1, is GAGVSQSPSNKVTEKGKDVELRCDPISGHTALYWYRQSLGQGLEFLIYFQGNSAPDKSGLPSDRFSAERTGGSVSTLTIQRTQQEDSAVYLCASRLVVDTEAFFGQGTRLTVV.

At least ten counts were recorded for this clonotype. The CDR3 protein is CASSPPRGLNTEAFF. The CDR3 DNA reads as TGTGCCAGCAGTCCCCCCAGGGGACTGAACACTGAAGCTTTCTTT. The chain links TRBV6-1 to TRBJ1-1; possible D gene TRBD1, 6 bases. Germline values: CDR1 MNHNS, CDR2 SASEGT. Trimming removed 5 bases at V and 0 bases at J, with 13 bases between. This CDR3 is built from 15 residues.

This clonotype was counted many times. This chain links TRBV11-2 with TRBJ2-5, with D uncertain. Germline V gene sequence: CDR1 SGHAT, CDR2 FQNNGV. Trimming pared 5 bases from V and 5 bases from J, leaving 9 bases between. The CDR3 runs 12 residues. In DNA form, the CDR3 reads TGTGCCAGCAGCGTGACCCGGGAGACCCAGTACTTC. Translating gives CASSVTRETQYF.

This clonotype was counted ten times or more. The chain links TRBV20-1 to TRBJ1-1; the match to TRBD1 covers 9 bases. This CDR3 region has 14 residues. Germline V CDR1 and CDR2: DFQATT, SNEGSKA (reference sequence). After removal of 7 bases from V and 3 bases from J, the junction contained 9 bases not matched to a gene. The CDR3 nucleotides read TGCAGTGGCCCGAGGAGGACAGGGGACACTGAAGCTTTCTTT. Translated, it gives CSGPRRTGDTEAFF.

This clonotype was picked up many times. V is TRBV18 and J is TRBJ1-5; D might be TRBD1 (6 bases). V was trimmed by 0 bases and J by 5 bases, leaving 8 bases between them. Germline CDR1 is KGHSH and CDR2 is LQKENI. The CDR3 loop spans 14 amino acids. CDR3 loop: CASSPPGADQPQHF. CDR3 sequence (DNA): TGTGCCAGCTCACCACCGGGGGCGGATCAGCCCCAGCATTTT.

As regards this clonotype: A much bigger clone sits one base away, suggesting this may be a read error. As DNA, the CDR3 is TGCGCCAGCAGACCCGACACCCACGAGACCCAGTACTTC. It yields the protein CASRPDTHETQYF. V is TRBV5-1 and J is TRBJ2-5; D not resolved. CDR3 length: 13 residues. CDR1 and CDR2 (germline): SGHRS, YFSETQ. Between the trimmed V and J ends, which lost 5 bases and 5 bases, there was a span of 13 bases.

This clonotype was seen at least ten times. The V call is TRBV6-2 or TRBV6-3, the J call TRBJ2-1; D may be TRBD2 (5 bases). Germline V CDR1 and CDR2: MNHEY, SVGEGT. This CDR3 is 15 amino acids long. The V and J ends lost 6 bases and 1 base respectively, with 13 bases between them. The CDR3 region is CASSGEKGSYNEQFF. CDR3 in DNA: TGTGCCAGCAGCGGGGAAAAAGGGTCCTACAATGAGCAGTTCTTC.

Ten or more counts support this clonotype. This chain connects TRBV28 to TRBJ2-1; D remains ambiguous. Trimming pared 1 base from V and 0 bases from J, leaving 10 bases between. Per the germline V gene, CDR1 is MDHEN and CDR2 is SYDVKM. The CDR3 has 16 amino acids. CDR3 loop: CASSLSAPSSYNEQFF. In DNA form, the CDR3 reads TGTGCCAGCAGTTTATCAGCGCCGAGCTCCTACAATGAGCAGTTCTTC. The entire variable domain, with the rest obtained from reference TRBV28 and TRBJ2-1, is as follows: DVKVTQSSRYLVKRTGEKVFLECVQDMDHENMFWYRQDPGLGLRLIYFSYDVKMKEKGDIPEGYSVSREKKERFSLILESASTNQTSMYLCASSLSAPSSYNEQFFGPGTRLTVL.

This clonotype was seen repeatedly, ten times or more. The chain uses TRBV5-1 and TRBJ1-1; 7 nucleotides align to TRBD1. The CDR3 is 13 amino acids. The ends lost 9 bases at V and 1 base at J; junction bases unmatched: 6. Germline V gene data show CDR1 as SGHRS and CDR2 as YFSETQ. As DNA, the CDR3 is TGCGCCACCTCGACAGGGCCGAACACTGAAGCTTTCTTT. As protein: CATSTGPNTEAFF.

This clonotype was counted at least ten times. The genes are TRBV4-3 and TRBJ2-2; no clear D gene. Looked up from germline, CDR1 is LGHNA and CDR2 is YSLEER. V dropped 4 bases and J dropped 0 bases, with 12 bases sitting between them. There are 16 residues in the CDR3. CDR3 loop: CASSPFLSANTGELFF. The CDR3 DNA reads TGCGCCAGCAGCCCATTCCTTAGTGCGAACACCGGGGAGCTGTTTTTT.

Comment on this clonotype: With a much larger clone just one base away, this may be a read error. The chain employs TRBV4-2 and TRBJ1-3; D gene unclear. This CDR3 spans 13 amino acids. The V end lost 6 bases, the J end lost 0 bases, and 6 bases lay between the germline ends. Germline V CDR1 and CDR2: LGHNA, YNFKEQ. The CDR3 DNA follows: TGTGCCAGCAGACAGCGCTCTGGAAACACCATATATTTT. Translation: CASRQRSGNTIYF.

Only a few counts were recorded for this clonotype. The rearrangement uses TRBV3-1 and TRBJ2-7, with D uncertain. CDR1 is LGHDT and CDR2 is YNNKEL in the germline V gene (reference sequence). V lost 3 bases and J lost 2, with 11 bases in between. The CDR3 runs 14 residues. CDR3 nucleotides: TGTGCCAGCAGCCACACCCTGGTAGCCTACGAGCAGTACTTC. Translated, it gives CASSHTLVAYEQYF.

This clonotype appeared many times. The chain carries TRBV7-6 and TRBJ2-7; no clear D gene. V dropped 3 bases and J dropped 0 bases, with 12 bases sitting between them. The CDR3 contains 15 residues. CDR1 and CDR2 from the germline V gene are SGHVS and FNYEAQ. DNA for the CDR3: TGTGCCAGCAGCTTGCGGCACACCACCTCCTACGAGCAGTACTTC. It specifies CASSLRHTTSYEQYF.

The chain couples TRBV19 to TRBJ1-2, with D possibly matching TRBD1 (5 bases). V shed 6 bases and J shed 5 bases, with 13 bases lying between them. Per the germline V gene, CDR1 is LNHDA and CDR2 is SQIVND (reference sequence). The length of the CDR3 is 13 residues. DNA of the CDR3: TGTGCCAGTAGAACCGGGGGATTGTATGGCTACACCTTC. It codes for CASRTGGLYGYTF.